The 23 T cell receptor beta chains reported below all come from one sample, sequenced in a study of beta chain features in type 1 diabetes. Findings of the study overall: Shorter TCRB CDR3s, moderately but significantly so, marked every one of the four CD4+ subsets in Type 1 diabetes patients.

What was sequenced were expressed TCRB transcripts, since all of the isolated RNA had been reverse transcribed. The protocol was immunoSEQ multiplex PCR, while the TCRdb copy is restricted to in-frame clones and leaves out a portion. The data contain 250,000 to 350,000 clones, roughly an eighth of them singletons. These receptors' antigens are unknown. The specimen was naive CD4+ T cells from blood. These receptors originate from a man younger than 45 with type 1 diabetes.

The chain carries TRBV19 and TRBJ2-2; D may be TRBD2 (5 bases). Per the germline V gene, CDR1 is LNHDA and CDR2 is SQIVND (reference sequence). The CDR3 loop spans 15 amino acids. The ends were cut back, 6 bases at V and 1 base at J, with 12 bases in the middle. The CDR3 DNA sequence: TGTGCCAGTAGGGCGGACGGGAAGAACACCGGGGAGCTGTTTTTT. Translation: CASRADGKNTGELFF.

This clone was detected only a few times. The chain couples TRBV14 to TRBJ2-1, with D unresolved. The CDR3 contains 15 residues. Per germline, CDR1 SGHDN and CDR2 FVKESK. Trimming removed 3 bases from V and 0 bases from J, with 9 bases in between. The CDR3 DNA follows: TGTGCCAGCAGCCATGTAGCTTTCTCCTACAATGAGCAGTTCTTC. It codes for CASSHVAFSYNEQFF.

This clone has a handful of counts. The rearrangement joins TRBV18 to TRBJ1-1; no definite D call. CDR1 is KGHSH, CDR2 LQKENI, per germline. CDR3 length equals 15 residues. With 6 bases removed from V and 5 bases from J, the gap between germline ends came to 19 bases. The CDR3 DNA reads TGTGCCAGCTCCGAAAATTATATCGGGGTGACTGAAGCTTTCTTT. Its translation: CASSENYIGVTEAFF.

This clone was detected only a few times. The rearrangement uses TRBV9 and TRBJ2-6; TRBD2 agrees at 7 bases. Per germline, CDR1 SGDLS and CDR2 YYNGEE. The CDR3 totals 18 residues. The J segment lost 0 bases and the V segment lost 4 bases, leaving 10 bases of the junction unmatched. CDR3 region: CASSPLGGPLSGANVLTF. The CDR3 DNA is TGTGCCAGCAGCCCCTTGGGAGGGCCGCTCTCTGGGGCCAACGTCCTGACTTTC.

This clone was seen a handful of times. The chain carries TRBV7-2 and TRBJ2-2, with 10 bases identical to TRBD2. Per germline, CDR1 SGHTA and CDR2 FQGNSA. The junction had 5 bases not matched to a gene; V was cut back by 5 bases and J by 5 bases. This CDR3 is built from 15 residues. In DNA form, the CDR3 reads TGTGCCAGCAGCCCGGCGGGACTAGCGACCGGGGAGCTGTTTTTT. Translating it yields CASSPAGLATGELFF.

The J gene is TRBJ1-5, the V gene TRBV12-5; the D is unclear. In germline, CDR1 is LGHNT, CDR2 FRNRAP. This CDR3 is built from 15 residues. V shed 0 bases and J shed 7 bases, with 13 bases lying between them. The CDR3: CASGLVKKFGQPQHF. For the CDR3, the DNA is TGTGCTAGTGGTTTGGTAAAAAAGTTTGGCCAGCCCCAGCATTTT.

The chain has TRBV7-9 and TRBJ2-1; TRBD2 matches 10 bases. This CDR3 has 15 residues. The germline CDR1 and CDR2 sequences are SEHNR and FQNEAQ (reference sequence). V gave up 1 base and J gave up 6 bases; unmatched junction bases: 3. CDR3 loop: CASSLGSGRANEQFF. CDR3 in DNA: TGTGCCAGCAGCTTAGGGAGCGGGAGGGCCAATGAGCAGTTCTTC.

This clone has more than one count but fewer than ten. The chain links TRBV7-9 to TRBJ2-2; 7 bases align to TRBD1. V gave up 0 bases and J gave up 2 bases; unmatched junction bases: 12. Germline CDR1 and CDR2: SEHNR and FQNEAQ (reference sequence). The CDR3 length is 19 residues. The CDR3 DNA reads TGTGCCAGCAGCTTAGCCCGCCTTCGACAGGGATATAACACCGGGGAGCTGTTTTTT. The encoded protein is CASSLARLRQGYNTGELFF.

This clone was picked up a small number of times. The chain couples TRBV6-6 to TRBJ2-1, with 7 bases lining up with TRBD1. V lost 5 bases to trimming and J lost 4 bases; unmatched junction nucleotides: 5. This CDR3 contains 14 residues. The germline V gene encodes CDR1 MNHNY and CDR2 SVGAGI (reference sequence). CDR3 nucleotides: TGTGCCAGCAGTCCCGGGACAGCATACAATGAGCAGTTCTTC. As protein: CASSPGTAYNEQFF.

This clone was seen more than once but under ten times. The chain carries TRBV5-4 and TRBJ1-1; 9 nucleotides agree with TRBD1. Trimming at V came to 2 bases and at J to 2 bases, leaving 4 bases not matched to a gene. There are 15 residues in the CDR3. Germline CDR1 SGHNT, CDR2 YYREEE (reference sequence). The CDR3: CASSFPGQGNTEAFF. CDR3 nucleotides: TGTGCCAGCAGCTTTCCGGGACAGGGAAACACTGAAGCTTTCTTT.

This clone was seen only a few times. The CDR3 nucleotides are TGTGCCAGTAGTCTAGCGAGCGCCTACGAGCAGTACTTC. It encodes CASSLASAYEQYF. V gene TRBV19 combines with J gene TRBJ2-7, with D perhaps TRBD2 (6 bases). The CDR3 is 13 residues long. Germline V gives CDR1 LNHDA, CDR2 SQIVND (reference sequence). Trimming took 5 bases from V and 2 from J, leaving 10 bases between them.

This clone occurred a few times. This sequence joins TRBV10-3 and TRBJ1-4; unclear D gene. CDR1 is ENHRY, CDR2 SYGVKD, per germline. The V gene lost 0 bases and the J gene lost 8 bases, with 7 bases spanning the gap. CDR3 length equals 13 residues. CDR3 nucleotide sequence: TGTGCCATCAGTGAGTCTAACGGGGAAAAACTGTTTTTT. Translating it yields CAISESNGEKLFF.

The chain has TRBV11-2 and TRBJ2-1; 7 positions match TRBD2. The trim removed 3 bases at V and 5 bases at J, leaving 13 bases unmatched. Germline V gene data show CDR1 as SGHAT and CDR2 as FQNNGV. This CDR3 contains 17 residues. The CDR3 loop reads CASSFSAGLRNDNEQFF. The CDR3 DNA reads as TGTGCCAGCAGCTTTTCGGCGGGACTAAGAAATGACAATGAGCAGTTCTTC.

This clone was observed a handful of times. The chain is built from TRBV7-2 and TRBJ2-7; D is perhaps TRBD1 (6 bases). The CDR3 has 16 amino acids. V lost 6 bases and J 3 bases, leaving 21 bases between the germline ends. Germline loops: CDR1 SGHTA, CDR2 FQGNSA. The CDR3 sequence: CASSRLPDRGVYEQYF. In DNA, the CDR3 is TGTGCCAGCAGTAGGTTGCCGGACAGAGGAGTCTACGAGCAGTACTTC.

The chain links TRBV7-2 to TRBJ1-2; no firm D call. The CDR3 spans 14 residues. Germline CDR1 is SGHTA and CDR2 is FQGNSA. Trimming cost V 1 base and J 4 bases, with 10 bases left between them. CDR3 region: CASSLDSLSYGYTF. The CDR3 DNA is TGTGCCAGCAGCTTAGACAGCCTTTCCTATGGCTACACCTTC. The whole variable domain, remainder taken from reference TRBV7-2 and TRBJ1-2, is GAGVSQSPSNKVTEKGKDVELRCDPISGHTALYWYRQSLGQGLEFLIYFQGNSAPDKSGLPSDRFSAERTGGSVSTLTIQRTQQEDSAVYLCASSLDSLSYGYTFGSGTRLTVV.

The chain joins TRBV5-1 to TRBJ1-5; TRBD1 aligns across 7 bases. With 2 bases clipped from V and 5 bases from J, the junction kept 4 bases outside the gene matches. Germline CDR1 SGHRS, CDR2 YFSETQ. This CDR3 is 14 amino acids long. The CDR3 protein is CASSLRQGDQPQHF. DNA for the CDR3: TGCGCCAGCAGCTTACGTCAGGGGGATCAGCCCCAGCATTTT.

This clone appeared a few times. The V and J genes are TRBV6-5 and TRBJ1-2, with D maybe TRBD1 (6 bases). This CDR3 region has 15 residues. From germline, CDR1 is MNHEY and CDR2 SVGAGI. Trimming removed 6 bases from V and 5 bases from J, with 19 bases in between. The CDR3 sequence is CASSRTGTTRYGYTF. The CDR3 DNA is TGTGCCAGCAGCCGAACCGGGACAACTAGATATGGCTACACCTTC.

The CDR3, as DNA: TGTGCCTGGAGTTCAGGGGACGACTCGGACTATGGCTACACCTTC. This gives the protein CAWSSGDDSDYGYTF. V is TRBV30 and J is TRBJ1-2, with TRBD1 as a possible D gene (6 bases). Per germline, CDR1 GTSNPN and CDR2 SVGIG (reference sequence). The ends were cut back, 2 bases at V and 3 bases at J, with 16 bases in the middle. This CDR3 has 15 residues.

This rearrangement joins TRBV7-3 to TRBJ2-1; 7 bases match TRBD2. Looked up from germline, CDR1 is SGHTA and CDR2 is FQGTGA. The junction had 8 bases not matched to a gene; V was cut back by 5 bases and J by 7 bases. This CDR3 contains 14 residues. The CDR3 nucleotides are TGTGCCAGCAGCAACCCTAGCGGACGGAATGAGCAGTTCTTC. Translating gives CASSNPSGRNEQFF. The full variable domain, completed using reference TRBV7-3 and TRBJ2-1, is GAGVSQTPSNKVTEKGKYVELRCDPISGHTALYWYRQSLGQGPEFLIYFQGTGAADDSGLPNDRFFAVRPEGSVSTLKIQRTERGDSAVYLCASSNPSGRNEQFFGPGTRLTVL.

The CDR3 loop is CASSPPGTGNTEAFF. Written as DNA, the CDR3 is TGTGCCAGCAGTCCCCCGGGGACAGGGAACACTGAAGCTTTCTTT. The chain has TRBV28 and TRBJ1-1, with 8 bases that match TRBD1. This CDR3 is 15 amino acids long. Germline lookup yields CDR1 MDHEN and CDR2 SYDVKM. J gave up 1 base and V 5 bases, and 6 bases lay outside the gene matches.

This clone appeared a few times. V usage is TRBV30 and J usage is TRBJ2-1; no firm D call. The germline V gene has CDR1 GTSNPN and CDR2 SVGIG (reference sequence). The CDR3 totals 13 residues. Trimming left V 5 bases short and J 0 bases short, with 8 bases between. DNA of the CDR3: TGTGCCTGGTCATGGAGCTCCTACAATGAGCAGTTCTTC. Translated: CAWSWSSYNEQFF.

The chain joins TRBV5-1 to TRBJ1-5; D is ambiguous. The CDR3 runs to 13 residues. From germline, CDR1 is SGHRS and CDR2 YFSETQ. The V end was cut by 1 base, the J end by 5 bases, with 7 bases between. Here the CDR3 DNA reads TGCGCCAGCAGCTTGCAGGTCGATCAGCCCCAGCATTTT. It is translated as CASSLQVDQPQHF.

This rearrangement joins TRBV4-2 to TRBJ2-3; TRBD2 might be the D (6 bases). V shed 0 bases and J shed 9 bases, with 13 bases lying between them. The CDR3 extends over 14 amino acids. Germline V gives CDR1 LGHNA, CDR2 YNFKEQ. CDR3 in amino acids: CASSQDLKGGTQYF. Written as DNA, the CDR3 is TGTGCCAGCAGCCAAGATCTAAAGGGAGGCACGCAGTATTTT.